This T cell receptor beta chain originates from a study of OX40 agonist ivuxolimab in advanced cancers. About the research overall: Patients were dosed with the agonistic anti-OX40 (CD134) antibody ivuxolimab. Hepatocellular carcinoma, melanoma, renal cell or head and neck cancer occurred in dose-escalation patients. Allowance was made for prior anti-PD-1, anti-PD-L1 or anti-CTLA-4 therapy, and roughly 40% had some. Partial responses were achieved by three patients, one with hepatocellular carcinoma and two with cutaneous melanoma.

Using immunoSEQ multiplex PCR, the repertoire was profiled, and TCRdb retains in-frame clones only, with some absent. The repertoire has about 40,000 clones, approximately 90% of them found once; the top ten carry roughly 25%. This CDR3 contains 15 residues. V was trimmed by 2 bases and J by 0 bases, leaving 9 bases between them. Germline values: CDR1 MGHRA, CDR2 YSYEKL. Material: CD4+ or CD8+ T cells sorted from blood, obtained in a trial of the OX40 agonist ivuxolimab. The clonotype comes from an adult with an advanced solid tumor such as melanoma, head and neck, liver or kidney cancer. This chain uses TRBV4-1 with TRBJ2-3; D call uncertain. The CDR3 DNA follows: TGCGCCAGCAGCCAATTCCGCGGCAGCACAGATACGCAGTATTTT. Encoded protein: CASSQFRGSTDTQYF.